This T cell receptor beta chain was recovered during a study of Ad26.COV2.S vaccination and SARS-CoV-2 variants. Study in general: Donor got 5x10^10 or 1x10^11 viral particles of Ad26.COV2.S.

This sample's treatment: some 20 received Ad26.COV2.S at low or high dose, single or two shots; 5 received placebo; per-sample allocation not given. Repertoires come from day 63 after the first vaccine or placebo injection. The individual, an adult aged 18-55 years, was a donor in Boston. The administered vaccine (an Ad26 vector) expressed Wuhan-strain SARS-CoV-2 spike. TCRdb's copy holds only in-frame clones and misses some; the assay was immunoSEQ multiplex PCR. Of about 350,000 clones in the sample, 70% to 90% were seen once. Losses at the gene ends were 4 bases for V and 6 bases for J; bases not matched to a gene: 6. CDR1 and CDR2 from the germline V gene are LGHDT and YNNKEL (reference sequence). The CDR3 has 15 amino acids.

The J gene is TRBJ1-6, the V gene TRBV3-1 (or the pseudogene TRBV3-2); 7 bases are a match to TRBD1. The TCR was taken from a person between 18 and 65 years old who received the Ad26.COV2.S COVID-19 vaccine or a placebo. The input for sequencing was peripheral blood, taken in a trial of Ad26.COV2.S vaccine versus placebo. The CDR3 nucleotides are TGTGCCAGCAGCCGAGGACAGGTGGTTAATTCACCCCTCCACTTT. Residues: CASSRGQVVNSPLHF.